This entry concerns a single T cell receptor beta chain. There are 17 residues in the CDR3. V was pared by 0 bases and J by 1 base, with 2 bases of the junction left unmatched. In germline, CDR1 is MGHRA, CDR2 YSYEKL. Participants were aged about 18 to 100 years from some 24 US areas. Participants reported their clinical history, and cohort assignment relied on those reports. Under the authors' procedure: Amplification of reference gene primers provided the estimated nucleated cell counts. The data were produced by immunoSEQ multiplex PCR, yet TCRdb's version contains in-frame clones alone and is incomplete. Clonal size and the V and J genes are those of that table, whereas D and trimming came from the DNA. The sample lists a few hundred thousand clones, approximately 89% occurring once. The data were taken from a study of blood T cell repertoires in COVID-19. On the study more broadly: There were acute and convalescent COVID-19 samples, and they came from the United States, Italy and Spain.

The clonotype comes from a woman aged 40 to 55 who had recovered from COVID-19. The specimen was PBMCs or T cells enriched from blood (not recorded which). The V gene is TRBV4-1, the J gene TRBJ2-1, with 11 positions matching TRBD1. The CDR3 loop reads CASSQEGQGGSYNEQFF. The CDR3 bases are TGCGCCAGCAGCCAAGAGGGACAGGGGGGTTCCTACAATGAGCAGTTCTTC.